This T cell receptor beta chain was observed in a study of PD-L1 blockade in urothelial cancer. Repertoires were generated with immunoSEQ multiplex PCR, while TCRdb's copy carries only in-frame clones and drops some. The table has around 82,000 clones, around 84% seen once; the top ten hold over 2%. The germline gives CDR1 ENHRY, CDR2 SYGVKD. V was clipped by 3 bases and J by 8 bases; unmatched bases: 9. The CDR3 has 15 residues. Regarding time point: pretreatment peripheral blood. The TCR sequence derives from a man aged 60 to 69 with urothelial cancer. The chain links TRBV10-3 to TRBJ1-1; 10 bases agree with TRBD1. Sequenced material: PBMCs, taken around atezolizumab (anti-PD-L1) treatment. The CDR3 loop is CAISDPGTGATEAFF. The CDR3 coding sequence is TGTGCCATCAGTGACCCCGGGACAGGGGCCACCGAAGCTTTCTTT.